This T cell receptor (beta chain) originates from a study of T cell responses to AZD1222 COVID-19 vaccine. Trimming took 3 bases from V and 2 from J, leaving 10 bases between them. The CDR3 extends over 15 amino acids. Germline CDR1 is MNHEY and CDR2 is SVGEGT. Profiled with immunoSEQ multiplex PCR; TCRdb holds only in-frame clones, not every one. The profile shows approximately 84,000 clones, about 89% of them singletons. The gene calls are TRBV6-2 or TRBV6-3 and TRBJ2-2; no reliable D call. This TCR came from an adult in good health. This specimen was peripheral blood, taken on day 0 of AZD1222 vaccination. CDR3 in amino acids: CASSYKGTNTGELFF. CDR3 coding DNA: TGTGCCAGCAGTTATAAGGGAACCAACACCGGGGAGCTGTTTTTT.